This is a list of T cell receptor beta chains from one sample in a study of blood T cell repertoires in COVID-19. The protocol was immunoSEQ multiplex PCR, while the TCRdb copy is restricted to in-frame clones and leaves out a portion. The data show some 200,000 clones, with roughly 82% seen just once and 12% held by the top ten. Material: PBMCs or T cells enriched from blood (not recorded which). All receptors derive from a man in his forties who had recovered from COVID-19. CDR3s include the opening cysteine and the closing phenylalanine or tryptophan. A D gene is named only where the DNA matches it firmly. Part of the rows lack a size; the others show once, few, many or a class for expanded clones.

abundance	d_gene	j_gene	v_gene	len	CDR3nt	CDR3aa
NA	TRBD1	TRBJ1-2	TRBV19	16	TGTGCCAGTAGTGGGGACAGGGGGCTTTCGGAATATGGCTACACCTTC	CASSGDRGLSEYGYTF
NA	NA	TRBJ2-7	TRBV28	11	TGTGCCAGCCGCAGGGACTACGAGCAGTACTTC	CASRRDYEQYF
few	TRBD1	TRBJ1-2	TRBV7-2	15	TGTGCCAGCAGCCCGGGACAGGGGGCGAACTATGGCTACACCTTC	CASSPGQGANYGYTF
NA	TRBD1	TRBJ1-4	TRBV28	14	TGTGCCAGCAGGGTGACAGGGGGAGACGAAAAACTGTTTTTT	CASRVTGGDEKLFF
NA	TRBD1	TRBJ1-1	TRBV11-2	13	TGTGCCAGCAGCTCAACCCGCACAGGGGGAGCTTTCTTT	CASSSTRTGGAFF
NA	NA	TRBJ1-4	TRBV9	13	TGTGCCAGCAGCGCACCCGGGATTGAAAAACTGTTTTTT	CASSAPGIEKLFF
NA	NA	TRBJ1-5	TRBV28	15	TGTGCCAGCAGTTTATCTCAGGGTCTTTTTCAGCCCCAGCATTTT	CASSLSQGLFQPQHF
NA	TRBD2	TRBJ2-3	TRBV10-3	16	TGTGCCATCAGTGAGTCGTTGGCGGGAGGCACAGATACGCAGTATTTT	CAISESLAGGTDTQYF
NA	TRBD1	TRBJ2-2	TRBV24-1	16	TGTGCCACCAGTGACGACAGGGGACGCCAGACCGGGGAGCTGTTTTTT	CATSDDRGRQTGELFF
NA	NA	TRBJ2-1	TRBV4-3	14	TGCGCCAGCAGCCAACCCCGTCTTAACAATGAGCAGTTCTTC	CASSQPRLNNEQFF
once	NA	TRBJ2-3	TRBV7-9	16	TGTGCCAGCAGCTTGGCGGAGAGGCCTGGGACAGATACGCAGTATTTT	CASSLAERPGTDTQYF
NA	NA	TRBJ1-2	TRBV28	16	TGTGCCAGCAGTTTTCCGGGGGAGACCGCTAACTATGGCTACACCTTC	CASSFPGETANYGYTF
NA	NA	TRBJ1-5	TRBV19	15	TGTGCCAGTAGTATAGGGCGGGGGGTTAATCAGCCCCAGCATTTT	CASSIGRGVNQPQHF
NA	TRBD1	TRBJ2-5	TRBV5-1	15	TGCGCCAGCAGCTTGGTGACAGGGGGCGAGGAGACCCAGTACTTC	CASSLVTGGEETQYF
NA	NA	TRBJ2-5	TRBV5-1	13	TGCGCCAGCAGCGGACAGTCCCAAGAGACCCAGTACTTC	CASSGQSQETQYF
NA	NA	TRBJ1-6	TRBV6-5	14	TGTGCCAGCAGTTATGGTAGCTCCTATTCACCCCTCCACTTT	CASSYGSSYSPLHF
NA	TRBD1	TRBJ2-1	TRBV5-1	16	TGCGCCAGCAGCCAGGCGGACAGGAGCTCCTACAATGAGCAGTTCTTC	CASSQADRSSYNEQFF
few	NA	TRBJ1-1	TRBV6-2/TRBV6-3	14	TGTGCCAGCAGCAGTAGTGCAGGGGCCACTGAAGCTTTCTTT	CASSSSAGATEAFF
NA	NA	TRBJ2-6	TRBV5-4	17	TGTGCCAGCAGCTTTCAAGTAGTTCGGGCTGGGGCCAACGTCCTGACTTTC	CASSFQVVRAGANVLTF
NA	NA	TRBJ2-7	TRBV28	16	TGTGCCAGCAGTCCCCCCGGGTCTCATGGGTCTCGTGAGCAGTACTTC	CASSPPGSHGSREQYF
once	NA	TRBJ1-5	TRBV6-2/TRBV6-3	15	TGTGCCAGCAGTTACTCCCAGGGTCTCAATCAGCCCCAGCATTTT	CASSYSQGLNQPQHF